This T cell receptor (beta chain) originates from a study of T cells after posttransplantation cyclophosphamide. This clone has ten or more counts. Its matching antigen is unknown. Study conclusions and caveats: Recipient CMV seropositivity and CMV reactivation strongly tracked TRB clonality. Tissue-infiltrating T cells from skin or gut overlapped little with blood T cells. Donor CD8+ memory clones often dominated recipient blood repertoires at later times.

Germline V gene data show CDR1 as MNHEY and CDR2 as SVGEGT. The V end was cut by 1 base, the J end by 2 bases, with 3 bases between. The CDR3 consists of 13 residues. Libraries were prepared by immunoSEQ multiplex PCR; TCRdb keeps only in-frame clonotypes and omits some of them. Altogether 32,000 or so clones were found in the sample, and no singletons occur. Peripheral blood was collected from the related graft donor on the marrow donation day. The receptor was isolated from a woman in her sixties or seventies in good health, CMV-negative, and a related stem cell transplant donor. This chain uses TRBV6-2 or TRBV6-3 with TRBJ1-5; D is uncertain. The specimen was PBMCs. For the CDR3, the DNA is TGTGCCAGCAGTTACTTCGGCAATCAGCCCCAGCATTTT. Protein: CASSYFGNQPQHF.